Presented here are 16 T cell receptor beta chains from one specimen sequenced in a study of response to subunit inactivated influenza vaccine. TCRdb reprocessed the RT-PCR reads via MiXCR and lists one record per CDR3 protein. The data hold about 520,000 distinct CDR3 sequences, with 25% observed a single time. The source was CD4+ T cells sorted from PBMCs, collected more than 4 days after vaccination. The receptor source for this set is a man between 50 and 59 years old who received an inactivated influenza vaccine.

In this sample, this clonotype turned up a few times. The chain has TRBV5-1 and TRBJ2-2, with 10 bases fitting TRBD2. V shed 3 bases, J shed 7 bases, and the junction held 9 bases outside the gene matches. The germline gives CDR1 SGHRS, CDR2 YFSETQ. This CDR3 is 16 amino acids long. CDR3 region: CASSSERGGLDGELFF. The DNA for the CDR3 is TGCGCCAGCAGCTCTGAGCGGGGGGGCCTCGACGGGGAGCTGTTTTTT.

This clonotype was counted only a few times. This chain's CDR3 is CASSQGPQTGPGAFF. The CDR3 DNA reads as TGTGCCAGCAGCCAAGGCCCTCAGACGGGCCCGGGGGCTTTCTTT. The chain employs TRBV12-3 or TRBV12-4 and TRBJ1-1; D unclear. V dropped 6 bases and J dropped 11 bases, with 25 bases sitting between them. This CDR3 is 15 amino acids long.

This chain links TRBV20-1 with TRBJ2-5; TRBD1 or TRBD2 may be the D gene (5 bases each). Germline CDR1 is DFQATT and CDR2 is SNEGSKA (reference sequence). The V gene lost 6 bases and the J gene lost 5 bases, with 16 bases spanning the gap. The CDR3 contains 13 residues. The CDR3 spells CSAKAAGLETQYF. CDR3 coding DNA: TGCAGTGCCAAAGCGGCAGGGCTGGAGACCCAGTACTTC.

This rearrangement joins TRBV10-3 to TRBJ2-5, with D perhaps matching TRBD2 (5 bases). The V end lost 7 bases, the J end lost 3 bases, and 6 bases lay between the germline ends. Germline-derived CDR1 and CDR2 are ENHRY and SYGVKD. The CDR3 covers 11 residues. The CDR3: CAIKEEETQYF. DNA of the CDR3: TGTGCCATCAAGGAGGAAGAGACCCAGTACTTC.

This clonotype was recorded at least ten times. The CDR3 spells CASSPSRTGWPDTQYF. In DNA, the CDR3 is TGTGCCAGCAGCCCCAGCAGGACAGGGTGGCCAGATACGCAGTATTTT. The rearrangement uses TRBV5-5 and TRBJ2-3; TRBD1 matches 8 bases. V lost 4 bases, J lost 4 bases, and 11 bases stayed unmatched. The length of the CDR3 is 16 residues. Germline V gene sequence: CDR1 SGHKS, CDR2 YYEKEE (reference sequence).

V is TRBV7-9 and J is TRBJ1-2; D remains ambiguous. This CDR3 is 15 amino acids long. V lost 5 bases to trimming and J lost 7 bases, with 20 bases between them. Germline CDR1 and CDR2: SEHNR and FQNEAQ (reference sequence). The CDR3: CASSREAGINGGYTF. The DNA for the CDR3 is TGTGCCAGCAGCCGCGAAGCAGGAATTAACGGTGGCTACACCTTC.

This clonotype was seen repeatedly, ten times or more. The V gene is TRBV3-1, the J gene TRBJ1-3; the D gene is possibly TRBD1 (6 bases). V lost 1 base and J 0 bases, leaving 7 bases between the germline ends. Germline CDR1 and CDR2: LGHDT and YNNKEL (reference sequence). This CDR3 region has 15 residues. The CDR3 DNA reads as TGTGCCAGCAGCCAAGCAGGGGTCTCTGGAAACACCATATATTTT. Amino acids: CASSQAGVSGNTIYF.

This clonotype was recorded a few times. The CDR3 here is CAISFTGAGELFF. CDR3 bases: TGTGCCATCAGTTTCACAGGGGCCGGGGAGCTGTTTTTT. This sequence joins TRBV10-3 and TRBJ2-2; 7 bases match TRBD1. The CDR3 is made up of 13 amino acids. Germline-derived CDR1 and CDR2 are ENHRY and SYGVKD. V lost 5 bases and J lost 6; bases outside the gene matches: 3.

This clonotype was seen more than once but under ten times. J is TRBJ2-1 and V is TRBV5-1; 13 bases agree with TRBD2. With 2 bases clipped from V and 5 bases from J, the junction kept 7 bases outside the gene matches. Looked up from germline, CDR1 is SGHRS and CDR2 is YFSETQ. The CDR3 runs to 17 residues. CDR3: CASSLGSGTSGDNEQFF. The CDR3 region has the DNA TGCGCCAGCAGCTTAGGGTCCGGGACTAGCGGGGACAATGAGCAGTTCTTC.

This clonotype was seen ten or more times. V is TRBV29-1 and J is TRBJ2-3; the match to TRBD2 covers 13 bases. J lost 1 base, V lost 6 bases, and 1 base had no gene match. There are 14 residues in the CDR3. CDR1 is SQVTM, CDR2 ANQGSEA, per germline. This CDR3 reads CSVGTSGGTDTQYF. Written as DNA, the CDR3 is TGCAGCGTGGGGACTAGCGGGGGCACAGATACGCAGTATTTT.

The chain combines TRBV4-3 with TRBJ2-7; 10 bases align to TRBD1. The junction had 3 bases not matched to a gene; V was cut back by 1 base and J by 3 bases. This CDR3 has 15 residues. Germline loops: CDR1 LGHNA, CDR2 YSLEER. The CDR3: CASSQARTGGYEQYF. The CDR3 DNA sequence: TGCGCCAGCAGCCAAGCCAGGACAGGGGGCTACGAGCAGTACTTC.

This clonotype was picked up many times. The chain carries TRBV12-3 or TRBV12-4 and TRBJ2-1; a possible D gene is TRBD2 (6 bases). Trimming took off 0 bases at V and 3 bases at J, with 6 bases between the two ends. The CDR3 is 14 amino acids. In nucleotides, the CDR3 is TGTGCCAGCAGTTTAGCGGGAGGCTACAATGAGCAGTTCTTC. It specifies CASSLAGGYNEQFF.

The V gene is TRBV20-1, the J gene TRBJ2-3; a weak D match, TRBD2 (5 bases). Germline assignment: CDR1 DFQATT and CDR2 SNEGSKA (reference sequence). V lost 0 bases, J lost 2 bases, and 12 bases lay in between. The CDR3 sequence is 15 residues long. Written as DNA, the CDR3 is TGCAGTGCTAGAGATGGGAGCGTTATCACAGATACGCAGTATTTT. Amino acids: CSARDGSVITDTQYF.

The table lists this clonotype with a few counts. The chain carries TRBV10-3 and TRBJ1-1; 8 bases agree with TRBD1. Germline CDR1 ENHRY, CDR2 SYGVKD. CDR3 size: 14 residues. V shed 2 bases and J 1 base; nucleotides not matched to a gene: 0. In nucleotides, the CDR3 is TGTGCCATCAGTGAGGACAGGGGGAACACTGAAGCTTTCTTT. Protein: CAISEDRGNTEAFF.

The chain links TRBV20-1 to TRBJ2-3; 7 nucleotides align to TRBD2. V was pared by 1 base and J by 2 bases, with 6 bases of the junction left unmatched. CDR1 is DFQATT and CDR2 is SNEGSKA in the germline V gene (reference sequence). The CDR3 loop spans 15 amino acids. The CDR3 here is CSARVASGFTDTQYF. The DNA of the CDR3 is TGCAGTGCTAGAGTGGCTAGCGGATTCACAGATACGCAGTATTTT.

This clonotype was counted a few times. V and J are TRBV28 and TRBJ2-5; 9 bases line up with TRBD1. CDR3 length equals 15 residues. Trimming removed 5 bases from V and 5 bases from J; junction bases left unmatched: 9. From germline, CDR1 is MDHEN and CDR2 SYDVKM. The CDR3 sequence: CASSMDRGLQETQYF. CDR3 DNA sequence: TGTGCCAGCAGTATGGACAGGGGATTGCAGGAGACCCAGTACTTC.